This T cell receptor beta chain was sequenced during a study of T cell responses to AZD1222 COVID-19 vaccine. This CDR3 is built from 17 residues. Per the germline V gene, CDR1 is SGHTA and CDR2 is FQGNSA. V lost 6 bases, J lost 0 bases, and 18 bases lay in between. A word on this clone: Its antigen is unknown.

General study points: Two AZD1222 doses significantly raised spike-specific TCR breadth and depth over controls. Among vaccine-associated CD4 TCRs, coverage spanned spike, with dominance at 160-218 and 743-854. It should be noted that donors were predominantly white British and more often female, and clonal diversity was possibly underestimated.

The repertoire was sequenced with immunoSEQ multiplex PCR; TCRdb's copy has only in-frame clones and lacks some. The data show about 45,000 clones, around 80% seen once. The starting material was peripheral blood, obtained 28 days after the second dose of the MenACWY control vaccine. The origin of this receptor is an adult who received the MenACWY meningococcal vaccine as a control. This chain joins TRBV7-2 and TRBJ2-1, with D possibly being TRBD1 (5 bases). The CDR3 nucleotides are TGTGCCAGCAGACCGAAGAGACAGCCAACCTCCTACAATGAGCAGTTCTTC. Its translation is CASRPKRQPTSYNEQFF.